Following are 21 T cell receptor beta chains from one sample sequenced in a study of response to subunit inactivated influenza vaccine. TCRdb reanalysed the RT-PCR reads using MiXCR and keeps one entry per CDR3 protein. Of 150,000 to 200,000 distinct CDR3 sequences in the sample, about 11% were seen once. The specimen comprised CD8+ T cells sorted from PBMCs, sampled around 25 months after vaccination. The receptors were gathered from a man aged 50-75 years who received an inactivated influenza vaccine.

This clonotype showed up just a few times. This rearrangement joins TRBV6-4 to TRBJ2-6, with D possibly being TRBD1 (6 bases). CDR3 length equals 19 residues. The V gene's germline CDR1 is MRHNA and CDR2 SNTAGT. Trimming shortened V by 4 bases and J by 0 bases, and 19 bases separated the two germline ends. CDR3 coding DNA: TGTGCCAGCAGTGCCCGAGCAGGGGCGGTACTCTCTGGGGCCAACGTCCTGACTTTC. It codes for CASSARAGAVLSGANVLTF.

This clonotype was counted many times. The chain employs TRBV2 and TRBJ1-2, with 7 bases lining up with TRBD1. Per the germline V gene, CDR1 is SNHLY and CDR2 is FYNNEI. The CDR3 is 11 amino acids. V gave up 7 bases and J gave up 7 bases; unmatched junction bases: 3. The CDR3 sequence is CASNRGAGYTF. In nucleotides, the CDR3 is TGTGCCAGCAACAGGGGAGCTGGCTACACCTTC.

Many counts were recorded for this clonotype. The rearrangement links TRBV6-2 or TRBV6-3 to TRBJ2-7; a weak D match, TRBD1 (5 bases). The CDR3 length is 16 residues. The V and J ends lost 0 bases and 2 bases respectively, with 14 bases between them. Germline V gene data show CDR1 as MNHEY and CDR2 as SVGEGT. CDR3 nucleotide sequence: TGTGCCAGCAGTTACTCTAGGAACAGGCCCACCTACGAGCAGTACTTC. Residues: CASSYSRNRPTYEQYF.

The chain joins TRBV4-3 to TRBJ2-5; D uncertain. CDR3 length: 14 residues. CDR1 and CDR2 from the germline V gene are LGHNA and YSLEER. The germline V and J ends were trimmed by 1 base and 2 bases, with 8 bases remaining between them. The CDR3: CASSQGTEQETQYF. The CDR3 DNA is TGCGCCAGCAGCCAAGGGACGGAACAAGAGACCCAGTACTTC.

This clonotype has only one observation. V usage is TRBV7-3 and J usage is TRBJ2-7; D is unresolved. This CDR3 spans 13 amino acids. CDR1 SGHTA and CDR2 FQGTGA come from the germline V gene. V lost 4 bases and J 3 bases, leaving 10 bases between the germline ends. The CDR3 protein is CASSSLPDYEQYF. CDR3 nucleotide sequence: TGTGCCAGCAGCTCCCTTCCGGACTACGAGCAGTACTTC.

This clonotype occurred a few times. J is TRBJ1-2 and V is TRBV5-1; the match to TRBD1 covers 7 bases. After removal of 3 bases from V and 3 bases from J, the junction contained 8 bases not matched to a gene. CDR3 length equals 15 residues. Germline V gene sequence: CDR1 SGHRS, CDR2 YFSETQ. CDR3 in DNA: TGCGCCAGCAGCTCTTTTACAGGGGTGGACTATGGCTACACCTTC. Protein product: CASSSFTGVDYGYTF.

The chain links TRBV2 to TRBJ2-7; D possibly corresponds to TRBD1 (6 bases). Deletions cut 6 bases from V and 3 bases from J, with 18 bases between. Germline V gene data show CDR1 as SNHLY and CDR2 as FYNNEI. The CDR3 spans 15 residues. The CDR3 spells CASSNPGDPNYEQYF. DNA of the CDR3: TGTGCCAGCAGCAATCCAGGGGACCCTAACTACGAGCAGTACTTC.

This clonotype was observed a few times. This chain uses TRBV10-3 with TRBJ2-4; possibly TRBD1 for D (6 bases). With 10 bases removed from V and 5 bases from J, the gap between germline ends came to 15 bases. The CDR3 length is 13 residues. Per germline, CDR1 ENHRY and CDR2 SYGVKD. The CDR3 nucleotides read TGTGCCACGACGGACAGAGAGGAAAACATTCAGTACTTC. Its protein product is CATTDREENIQYF.

The chain joins TRBV4-3 to TRBJ1-3; D possibly corresponds to TRBD1 (5 bases). Germline lookup yields CDR1 LGHNA and CDR2 YSLEER. The CDR3 sequence is 16 residues long. V shed 0 bases and J shed 8 bases, with 17 bases lying between them. The DNA of the CDR3 is TGCGCCAGCAGCCAAGAGATCGGGGGACGGGGGGACACCATATATTTT. Translating gives CASSQEIGGRGDTIYF.

The rearrangement uses TRBV7-6 and TRBJ2-5; 10 bases map to TRBD2. Trimming took 1 base from V and 1 from J; bases not matched to a gene: 3. The germline gives CDR1 SGHVS, CDR2 FNYEAQ. This CDR3 comprises 16 residues. For the CDR3, the DNA is TGTGCCAGCAGCTTAGTCCCTAGCGGGAGCCAAGAGACCCAGTACTTC. Its protein is CASSLVPSGSQETQYF.

This clonotype was recorded at least ten times. V and J are TRBV9 and TRBJ2-5, with TRBD2 matching 7 bases. Germline CDR1 is SGDLS and CDR2 is YYNGEE. The CDR3 has 16 amino acids. The ends lost 0 bases at V and 4 bases at J; junction bases unmatched: 9. CDR3 region: CASSVDGGRSRETQYF. In DNA form, the CDR3 reads TGTGCCAGCAGCGTAGACGGCGGGAGAAGTCGAGAGACCCAGTACTTC.

As regards this clonotype: This sequence may be a read error, since a much larger clone differs from it by one base. The V call is TRBV16, the J call TRBJ2-7, with D possibly matching TRBD1 (6 bases). Per germline, CDR1 KGHSY and CDR2 FQNENV. Trimming removed 3 bases from V and 2 bases from J, with 23 bases in between. This CDR3 has 18 amino acids. CDR3 nucleotides: TGTGCCAGCAGCCATAACCCTAACGCCCCGGGACAACCCTACGAGCAGTACTTC. It translates to CASSHNPNAPGQPYEQYF.

This clonotype occurred a few times. DNA for the CDR3: TGTGCCAGCAGCTTAGCGGTCTATAGCAATCAGCCCCAGCATTTT. As protein: CASSLAVYSNQPQHF. The J gene is TRBJ1-5, the V gene TRBV7-8; D remains unclear. V dropped 0 bases and J dropped 0 bases, with 6 bases sitting between them. The CDR3 is made up of 15 amino acids. Looked up from germline, CDR1 is SGHVS and CDR2 is FQNEAQ.

J is TRBJ1-1 and V is TRBV9; TRBD1 might be the D (5 bases). This CDR3 is 14 amino acids long. V was cut by 4 bases and J by 5 bases, with 15 bases left in between. Germline values: CDR1 SGDLS, CDR2 YYNGEE. The CDR3 protein is CASSPVGGGTEAFF. The CDR3 nucleotides are TGTGCCAGCAGCCCCGTTGGGGGAGGGACTGAAGCTTTCTTT.

The chain combines TRBV12-3 or TRBV12-4 with TRBJ2-2; tentative D call: TRBD2 (5 bases). The CDR3 runs 17 residues. CDR3 amino acids: CTISKNPGPGGPGELFF. CDR3 bases: TGTACCATCTCTAAGAACCCCGGACCCGGAGGCCCCGGGGAGCTGTTTTTT.

This chain joins TRBV6-2 or TRBV6-3 and TRBJ2-5; no clear D. This CDR3 region has 15 residues. Deletions cut 7 bases from V and 1 base from J, with 16 bases between. Germline CDR1 MNHEY, CDR2 SVGEGT. CDR3 amino acids: CASTQAGFSQETQYF. CDR3 bases: TGTGCCAGCACCCAAGCAGGATTCTCCCAAGAGACCCAGTACTTC.

This clonotype was detected a few times. The chain carries TRBV6-2 or TRBV6-3 and TRBJ2-1, with TRBD2 matching over 11 bases. The germline CDR1 and CDR2 sequences are MNHEY and SVGEGT. The V gene end was trimmed by 0 bases and the J gene end by 6 bases; junction bases not matched to a gene: 1. CDR3 length equals 15 residues. Here the CDR3 DNA reads TGTGCCAGCAGTTACTCTGGACTAGCGGGCAATGAGCAGTTCTTC. It encodes CASSYSGLAGNEQFF.

This clonotype was seen more than once but under ten times. This chain uses TRBV29-1 with TRBJ1-3; unclear D gene. The germline CDR1 and CDR2 sequences are SQVTM and ANQGSEA. The V end lost 0 bases, the J end lost 4 bases, and 10 bases lay between the germline ends. The CDR3 has 14 amino acids. For the CDR3, the DNA is TGCAGCGTTGAAGAGGGAGGCTGGGGAAACACCATATATTTT. Translated: CSVEEGGWGNTIYF.

The chain recombines TRBV6-2 or TRBV6-3 with TRBJ1-1; no definite D call. Germline loops: CDR1 MNHEY, CDR2 SVGEGT. This CDR3 comprises 11 residues. The V end lost 2 bases, the J end lost 7 bases, and 5 bases lay between the germline ends. This CDR3 reads CASSYADEAFF. The CDR3, as DNA: TGTGCCAGCAGTTACGCGGATGAAGCTTTCTTT.

This clonotype was detected only a few times. This chain uses TRBV29-1 with TRBJ2-1; 10 bases are a match to TRBD2. V lost 2 bases and J lost 9; bases outside the gene matches: 10. The germline CDR1 and CDR2 sequences are SQVTM and ANQGSEA. This CDR3 has 15 amino acids. CDR3 nucleotide sequence: TGCAGCGTTGAATCCCTAGCGGGAGTGGGGGGTGAGCAGTTCTTC. Translation: CSVESLAGVGGEQFF.

This clonotype has a count of ten or more. The rearrangement uses TRBV12-3 or TRBV12-4 and TRBJ2-3; the D gene is possibly TRBD2 (5 bases). The CDR3 consists of 14 residues. V was trimmed by 3 bases and J by 6 bases, leaving 13 bases between them. CDR3 DNA sequence: TGTGCCAGCAGTTTGGATAGCCGGAGGGATACGCAGTATTTT. It yields the protein CASSLDSRRDTQYF.